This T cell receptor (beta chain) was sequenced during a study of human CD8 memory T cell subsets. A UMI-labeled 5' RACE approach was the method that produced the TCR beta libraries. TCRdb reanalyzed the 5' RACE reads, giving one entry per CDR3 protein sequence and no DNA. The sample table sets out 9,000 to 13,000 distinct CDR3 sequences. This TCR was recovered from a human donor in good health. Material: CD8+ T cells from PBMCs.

The CDR3 loop is CATSSDRGVYNEQFF. The chain has TRBV15 and TRBJ2-1; the TRBD1 assignment by TCRdb is unverifiable without DNA. This CDR3 is built from 15 residues. CDR1 is LNHNV and CDR2 is YYDKDF in the germline V gene (reference sequence).